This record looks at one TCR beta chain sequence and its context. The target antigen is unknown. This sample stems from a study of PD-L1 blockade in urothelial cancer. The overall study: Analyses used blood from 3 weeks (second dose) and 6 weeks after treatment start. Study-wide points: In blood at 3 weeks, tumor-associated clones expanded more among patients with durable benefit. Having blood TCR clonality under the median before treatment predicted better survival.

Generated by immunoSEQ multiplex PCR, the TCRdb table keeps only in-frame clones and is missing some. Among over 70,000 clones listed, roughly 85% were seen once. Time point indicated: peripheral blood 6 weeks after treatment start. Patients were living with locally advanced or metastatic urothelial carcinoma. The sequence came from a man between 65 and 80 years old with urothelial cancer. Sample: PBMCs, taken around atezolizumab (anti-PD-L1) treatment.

The CDR3, as DNA: TGTGCCAGTAAGAGGGAGGCGGCGCGATCCGATGGCTACACCTTC. It translates to CASKREAARSDGYTF. The J gene is TRBJ1-2, the V gene TRBV19; no reliable D call. V lost 7 bases, J lost 6 bases, and 21 bases lay in between. From germline, CDR1 is LNHDA and CDR2 SQIVND (reference sequence). This CDR3 spans 15 amino acids.